This T cell receptor beta chain was obtained from a study of cytomegalovirus exposure and HLA in healthy donors. V was trimmed by 4 bases and J by 3 bases, leaving 7 bases between them. The CDR3 totals 12 residues. Germline V gene sequence: CDR1 SGHTA, CDR2 FQGNSA. Produced via immunoSEQ multiplex PCR; TCRdb's table is partial and in-frame only. The sample records 78,000 or so clones, 95% to 97% being singletons. Sequenced input: PBMCs. The chain recombines TRBV7-2 with TRBJ2-7; D remains unclear. This receptor was identified in a man in his late teens or twenties in good health and CMV-seropositive. The CDR3 spells CASSSYSYEQYF. The DNA for the CDR3 is TGTGCCAGCAGCTCCTACAGCTACGAGCAGTACTTC.